The 13 T cell receptor beta chains given below trace back to one sample, sequenced in a study of blood T cell repertoires in COVID-19. The data were produced by immunoSEQ multiplex PCR, yet TCRdb's version contains in-frame clones alone and is incomplete. The data contain some 270,000 clones, approximately 91% of them singletons. The sample consisted of PBMCs or T cells enriched from blood (not recorded which). Receptors originate from a woman in her thirties or forties who had recovered from COVID-19.

This chain joins TRBV24-1 and TRBJ2-2; D not certain. The CDR3 runs to 13 residues. The V end was cut by 2 bases, the J end by 6 bases, with 6 bases between. CDR1 is KGHDR and CDR2 is SFDVKD in the germline V gene. CDR3 protein: CATSDSSAGELFF. The CDR3, as DNA: TGTGCCACCAGTGATTCTTCGGCCGGGGAGCTGTTTTTT.

Details on this clone: At one boundary the junction diverges from the germline segment, which might be a read error. The CDR3 sequence: CASSLDRATATQYF. DNA of the CDR3: TGTGCCAGCAGCCTAGACAGGGCGACAGCTACGCAGTATTTT. This rearrangement joins TRBV5-5 to TRBJ2-3; TRBD1 matches at 7 bases. The CDR3 covers 14 residues. Germline V gene sequence: CDR1 SGHKS, CDR2 YYEKEE (reference sequence).

The V gene is TRBV7-9, the J gene TRBJ1-5, with TRBD1 as a possible D gene (6 bases). Trimming stripped 5 bases from V and 9 bases from J, with 20 bases between. This CDR3 comprises 15 residues. The germline CDR1 and CDR2 sequences are SEHNR and FQNEAQ (reference sequence). The CDR3 loop is CASSTAGAAAPPQHF. For the CDR3, the DNA is TGTGCCAGCAGCACGGCAGGGGCGGCTGCGCCGCCCCAGCATTTT.

The V call is TRBV19, the J call TRBJ2-2; 7 bases agree with TRBD1. Germline CDR1 reads LNHDA; CDR2 reads SQIVND (reference sequence). The CDR3 totals 16 residues. V gave up 5 bases and J gave up 8 bases; unmatched junction bases: 14. The CDR3 bases are TGTGCCAGTAGTTTGACAGGGTCCCTCCCTACTGGGGAGCTGTTTTTT. Translated: CASSLTGSLPTGELFF.

CDR3 residues: CASTKDRRYSNTGELFF. CDR3 bases: TGTGCCAGTACCAAGGACAGGCGTTACTCGAACACCGGGGAGCTGTTTTTT. This chain uses TRBV19 with TRBJ2-2, with TRBD1 matching over 7 bases. V trimming: 7 bases; J trimming: 0 bases; junction bases outside the gene matches: 11. Germline CDR1 and CDR2: LNHDA and SQIVND (reference sequence). The CDR3 loop spans 17 amino acids.

The V and J genes are TRBV4-1 and TRBJ1-2, with D tentatively TRBD1 (5 bases). Deletions cut 8 bases from V and 2 bases from J, with 12 bases between. CDR3 length equals 13 residues. Germline loops: CDR1 MGHRA, CDR2 YSYEKL. The CDR3 nucleotides are TGCGCCAGCTTCGGGGGAGGCAACTATGGCTACACCTTC. The encoded protein is CASFGGGNYGYTF.

This chain connects TRBV27 to TRBJ2-6; possibly TRBD1 for D (6 bases). This CDR3 spans 14 amino acids. Between the trimmed V and J ends, which lost 9 bases and 4 bases, there was a span of 13 bases. The germline gives CDR1 MNHEY, CDR2 SMNVEV (reference sequence). The CDR3 DNA reads TGTGCCAGTAACTACAGGGCCGGGGCCAACGTCCTGACTTTC. Its protein product is CASNYRAGANVLTF.

V gene TRBV30 combines with J gene TRBJ1-2, with 9 bases matching TRBD1. Germline CDR1 reads GTSNPN; CDR2 reads SVGIG (reference sequence). CDR3 size: 15 residues. V shed 3 bases, J shed 5 bases, and the junction held 10 bases outside the gene matches. DNA for the CDR3: TGTGCCTGGAGAAGTTGGGACAGGGCAGGGTATGGCTACACCTTC. Translating gives CAWRSWDRAGYGYTF.

In its sample, this clone was seen a few times. The chain combines TRBV9 with TRBJ2-1; possibly TRBD2 for D (5 bases). This CDR3 spans 14 amino acids. Germline assignment: CDR1 SGDLS and CDR2 YYNGEE. V lost 7 bases to trimming and J lost 5 bases, with 16 bases between them. The CDR3 protein is CASSGGPANNEQFF. The CDR3 coding sequence is TGTGCCAGCTCCGGAGGTCCGGCGAACAATGAGCAGTTCTTC.

This chain links TRBV19 with TRBJ1-5, with 7 bases matching TRBD1. The CDR3 contains 16 residues. V shed 5 bases, J shed 9 bases, and the junction held 16 bases outside the gene matches. CDR1 and CDR2 from the germline V gene are LNHDA and SQIVND (reference sequence). The chain's CDR3 is CASSPGTVNRIRPQHF. CDR3 nucleotide sequence: TGTGCCAGTAGTCCGGGGACAGTCAATCGGATTAGGCCCCAGCATTTT. Supplemented by reference TRBV19 and TRBJ1-5, the full variable domain reads DGGITQSPKYLFRKEGQNVTLSCEQNLNHDAMYWYRQDPGQGLRLIYYSQIVNDFQKGDIAEGYSVSREKKESFPLTVTSAQKNPTAFYLCASSPGTVNRIRPQHFGDGTRLSIL.

This chain links TRBV15 with TRBJ2-5; TRBD1 is a possible D gene (6 bases). The V gene's germline CDR1 is LNHNV and CDR2 YYDKDF (reference sequence). The CDR3 totals 15 residues. V was clipped by 0 bases and J by 3 bases, with 11 bases between them. The chain's CDR3 is CATSRDRAGEETQYF. The CDR3, as DNA: TGTGCCACCAGCAGAGATCGGGCAGGGGAAGAGACCCAGTACTTC.

The CDR3 spells CASTPRLAADTQYF. In nucleotides, the CDR3 is TGTGCCAGCACCCCTCGGCTAGCGGCAGATACGCAGTATTTT. This chain connects TRBV6-5 to TRBJ2-3; TRBD2 matches 7 bases. Germline CDR1 is MNHEY and CDR2 is SVGAGI. Trimming at V came to 7 bases and at J to 4 bases, leaving 8 bases not matched to a gene. The CDR3 is made up of 14 amino acids.

This chain connects TRBV3-1 (or the pseudogene TRBV3-2) to TRBJ2-1; 8 positions match TRBD2. V was clipped by 2 bases and J by 7 bases; unmatched bases: 7. The V gene's germline CDR1 is LGHDT and CDR2 YNNKEL (reference sequence). The CDR3 consists of 15 residues. For the CDR3, the DNA is TGTGCCAGCAGCCAAATACTAGCGGTTAAGAATGAGCAGTTCTTC. Translating it yields CASSQILAVKNEQFF.